This T cell receptor beta chain was recovered during a study of cytomegalovirus exposure and HLA in healthy donors. The CDR3 is made up of 14 amino acids. Per germline, CDR1 LNHDA and CDR2 SQIVND (reference sequence). V gave up 7 bases and J gave up 1 base, with 11 bases separating them. 13 Jbeta primers and 60 Vbeta primers were used for the PCR. Clones were sequenced by immunoSEQ multiplex PCR, and TCRdb holds only the in-frame ones, with some missing. Of roughly 120,000 clones listed, 65% to 85% are singletons. The gene calls are TRBV19 and TRBJ1-5, with no clear D. The source of this sequence is a man aged 50 to 60 in good health and CMV-seronegative. The specimen was PBMCs. Here the CDR3 reads CASTRLGSNQPQHF. CDR3 DNA sequence: TGTGCCAGTACACGTCTCGGGAGCAATCAGCCCCAGCATTTT.